The source of this T cell receptor beta chain is a study of cytomegalovirus exposure and HLA in healthy donors. CDR3 length: 13 amino acids. V trimming: 5 bases; J trimming: 5 bases; junction bases outside the gene matches: 3. Per the germline V gene, CDR1 is MNHNY and CDR2 is SVGAGI (reference sequence). Study findings and constraints: Later analysis demonstrated an association between a missense DCLRE1C variant and TCR beta V- and J-gene trimming. 150 to 200 TCR beta chains were listed as cytomegalovirus-associated. Because they were indistinguishable, some V segments, including TRBV6-2 and TRBV6-3, were excluded.

Worth noting for this clone: Its matching antigen is unknown.

Amplification used 60 Vbeta primers and 13 Jbeta primers. Some clones are missing from TCRdb's copy, which holds only in-frame ones; the method was immunoSEQ multiplex PCR. Seen here are 150,000 to 200,000 clones, around 78% observed once, and the top ten hold around 3.1%. The sample comprised PBMCs. This sequence joins TRBV6-6 and TRBJ1-5, with 7 bases lining up with TRBD1. This TCR derives from a woman aged 40 to 50 in good health and CMV-seronegative. CDR3 DNA: TGTGCCAGCAGTCGAGGGGGCGATCAGCCCCAGCATTTT. This encodes CASSRGGDQPQHF.